These T cell receptor beta chains were read from a single sample in a study of cytomegalovirus exposure and HLA in healthy donors. The table came from immunoSEQ multiplex PCR; TCRdb's copy has only in-frame clones and leaves some out. The repertoire includes around 250,000 clones, nearly 90% of them detected once, and under 0.45% sits in the top ten. The specimen was PBMCs. These receptors originate from a woman under 30 in good health and CMV-seronegative. Both conserved end residues are part of each CDR3. Fields, in order: clone size, J gene, D gene, V gene, CDR3 DNA, CDR3 protein. A D gene is named only where the DNA matches it firmly. Expanded clones are given a class, and other clones once, few, many or no size at all.

once | TRBJ2-7 | NA | TRBV10-3 | TGTGCCATCAGGGAAGGGGCCATCTTATCCTACGAGCAGTACTTC | CAIREGAILSYEQYF
NA | TRBJ1-5 | TRBD1 | TRBV7-9 | TGTGCCAGCAGCTTAGGACAGGGCTTTCAGCCCCAGCATTTT | CASSLGQGFQPQHF
NA | TRBJ2-5 | NA | TRBV6-6 | TGTGCCAGCAGTTTCCTACAGGGACGTGGGGAGACCCAGTACTTC | CASSFLQGRGETQYF
NA | TRBJ2-3 | TRBD2 | TRBV5-1 | TGCGCCAGCAGCTTGGACTTGACTAGCCCGGCAGATACGCAGTATTTT | CASSLDLTSPADTQYF
NA | TRBJ1-4 | NA | TRBV5-6 | TGTGCCAGCAGCCCCATCTTGGGGGGATCACACGAAAAACTGTTTTTT | CASSPILGGSHEKLFF
NA | TRBJ1-1 | NA | TRBV6-1 | TGTGCCAGCAGTTTCAAGGGAGGGGACACTGAAGCTTTCTTT | CASSFKGGDTEAFF
NA | TRBJ1-1 | TRBD1 | TRBV30 | TGTGCCTGGAGTGTATGGGACAGGGCGGAACCGAACACTGAAGCTTTCTTT | CAWSVWDRAEPNTEAFF
few | TRBJ2-7 | NA | TRBV28 | TGTGCCAGCAGTTTTGCGGGGACAGAGGGGGCTTCCTACGAGCAGTACTTC | CASSFAGTEGASYEQYF
once | TRBJ1-2 | NA | TRBV4-3 | TGCGCCAGCAGCCTAGGGGAGGGGGATGGCTACACCTTC | CASSLGEGDGYTF
few | TRBJ1-2 | NA | TRBV27 | TGTGCCAGCAGTTCTACAGGGTTAGGGGGCTACACCTTC | CASSSTGLGGYTF
NA | TRBJ1-4 | NA | TRBV9 | TGTGCCAGCAGCGCGGGGGGAGGGTTACCTGAAAAACTGTTTTTT | CASSAGGGLPEKLFF
NA | TRBJ1-1 | NA | TRBV19 | TGTGCCAGTAGTATTTTGGGAGGAGGAACTGAAGCTTTCTTT | CASSILGGGTEAFF
NA | TRBJ1-1 | NA | TRBV11-2 | TGTGCCAGCAGCTTAGAATCGGGGAAAACTGAAGCTTTCTTT | CASSLESGKTEAFF
NA | TRBJ1-2 | TRBD1 | TRBV7-9 | TGTGCCAGCAGCTGGGTGAGCACAGGGGGCACCTATGGCTACACCTTC | CASSWVSTGGTYGYTF
few | TRBJ2-2 | NA | TRBV19 | TGTGCCAGTAGTACAGCGAACACCGGGGAGCTGTTTTTT | CASSTANTGELFF
NA | TRBJ2-3 | TRBD1 | TRBV6-4 | TGTGCCAGCAGTGGCTTTGGACAGGGGACAGATACGCAGTATTTT | CASSGFGQGTDTQYF
once | TRBJ1-4 | NA | TRBV30 | TGTGCCTGGAGTGCCCCCCTGGGGGGGAGACTCGGAAAACTGTTTTTT | CAWSAPLGGRLGKLFF
NA | TRBJ2-2 | NA | TRBV4-3 | TGCGCCAGCACCTCGGGACATGTCGGTCCTCCCGGGGAGCTGTTTTTT | CASTSGHVGPPGELFF
NA | TRBJ1-1 | TRBD1 | TRBV19 | TGTGCCAGTAGTCCCACAGGGGGGACTGAAGCTTTCTTT | CASSPTGGTEAFF
few | TRBJ1-6 | NA | TRBV28 | TGTGCCAGCAGCTTGGAGGCATTAGGTAATTCACCCCTCCACTTT | CASSLEALGNSPLHF
NA | TRBJ1-1 | TRBD1 | TRBV10-1 | TGCGCCAGCAGCACTGGACAGGGTCGCACTGAAGCTTTCTTT | CASSTGQGRTEAFF
once | TRBJ1-2 | NA | TRBV19 | TGTGCCAGTAGTATCCCAACAGGAGCCTATGGCTACACCTTC | CASSIPTGAYGYTF
NA | TRBJ2-7 | TRBD2 | TRBV4-3 | TGCGCCAGCAGCCAGGAGACTAGCGGCCTCTCCTACGAGCAGTACTTC | CASSQETSGLSYEQYF
NA | TRBJ2-3 | TRBD2 | TRBV28 | TGTGCCAGCAGTTTATGGCTAGCGGTCACAGATACGCAGTATTTT | CASSLWLAVTDTQYF
once | TRBJ2-3 | TRBD1 | TRBV5-1 | TGCGCCAGCAGCGCGGGACAGGGAGGGGCAGATACGCAGTATTTT | CASSAGQGGADTQYF
NA | TRBJ2-5 | NA | TRBV6-5 | TGTGCCAGCAGTTACCGCACCATAGCACAAGAGACCCAGTACTTC | CASSYRTIAQETQYF
NA | TRBJ1-3 | NA | TRBV10-3 | TGTGCCATCAGTGATGCGGGGATCTACTCTGGAAACACCATATATTTT | CAISDAGIYSGNTIYF
NA | TRBJ2-3 | TRBD2 | TRBV7-2 | TGTGCCAGCAGCTTTACTAGCGGGGAGTTTTCTTTT | CASSFTSGEFSF
NA | TRBJ1-4 | NA | TRBV18 | TGTGCCAGCTCACCCCCAAGCCCGGATGAAAAACTGTTTTTT | CASSPPSPDEKLFF
NA | TRBJ2-2 | NA | TRBV4-3 | TGCGCCAGCAGCCAAGATCTCCAGGGGAGGGCGGTCACCGGGGAGCTGTTTTTT | CASSQDLQGRAVTGELFF
NA | TRBJ1-2 | NA | TRBV28 | TGTGCCAGCAGTTTAAACCAGGGAGGTCGGGTGTGGGGCTACACCTTC | CASSLNQGGRVWGYTF
NA | TRBJ1-1 | NA | TRBV28 | TGTGCCAGCGCCAGGCTAGGGGACACTGAAGCTTTCTTT | CASARLGDTEAFF
NA | TRBJ2-2 | TRBD2 | TRBV25-1 | TGTGCCAGCAGTTCCGTAGCGGGGCACACCGGGGAGCTGTTTTTT | CASSSVAGHTGELFF
NA | TRBJ1-3 | NA | TRBV9 | TGTGCCAGCAGAGTGGTGGGGCGCACCATATATTTT | CASRVVGRTIYF
NA | TRBJ2-7 | NA | TRBV11-3 | TGTGCCAGCAGCCTGACAAGAACCTACGAGCAGTACTTC | CASSLTRTYEQYF
NA | TRBJ2-3 | TRBD1 | TRBV19 | TGTGCCAGTAGACTGACAGGGGCAGATACGCAGTATTTT | CASRLTGADTQYF
NA | TRBJ2-2 | TRBD2 | TRBV2 | TGTGCCAGCACCGGAGCGGGACGCAACACCGGGGAGCTGTTTTTT | CASTGAGRNTGELFF
NA | TRBJ2-3 | TRBD2 | TRBV4-1 | TGCGCCAGCAGCCAAGAGAGGACTAGCGGGGGGCCGGGGGATACGCAGTATTTT | CASSQERTSGGPGDTQYF
once | TRBJ1-1 | NA | TRBV7-7 | TGTGCTAGCAGCTCGGACTTTCGCACTGAAGCTTTCTTT | CASSSDFRTEAFF
NA | TRBJ2-1 | TRBD2 | TRBV5-4 | TGTGCCAGCAGTGTGCTAGCGGGTATCGCCAATGAGCAGTTCTTC | CASSVLAGIANEQFF
once | TRBJ2-2 | NA | TRBV7-8 | TGTGCCAGCAGCTTAAGGTTACGGGACACCGGGGAGCTGTTTTTT | CASSLRLRDTGELFF
NA | TRBJ1-1 | NA | TRBV4-1 | TGCGCCAGCAGCCAAGGAGTAGGAGGGAACACTGAAGCTTTCTTT | CASSQGVGGNTEAFF
NA | TRBJ1-6 | NA | TRBV7-6 | TGTGCCAGCAGCTTAGTTTCCCAGAATTCACCCCTCCACTTT | CASSLVSQNSPLHF
NA | TRBJ2-2 | TRBD1 | TRBV6-1 | TGTGCCAGCGCCCGGGACAGGGACACCGGGGAGCTGTTTTTT | CASARDRDTGELFF